This T cell receptor beta chain was retrieved from a study of cytomegalovirus exposure and HLA in healthy donors. To note about this clone: Its antigen is still unknown.

Primers for the PCR totalled 60 Vbeta and 13 Jbeta. TCRdb keeps only in-frame clones here, not all; method: immunoSEQ multiplex PCR. The table records about 110,000 clones, approximately 81% of them present only once. Study-wide points: There were 164 TCR beta chains listed as cytomegalovirus-associated. In a later analysis, a missense DCLRE1C variant was linked to TCR beta V- and J-gene trimming. Later analysis showed TCR association rates varying by HLA locus, highest for DRB1 and lowest for HLA-C. HLA alleles showed associations with 16,951 TCR beta sequences in a later analysis, at a 0.05 false discovery rate.

This clonotype originated in a man between 25 and 39 years old in good health and CMV-seronegative. Specimen: PBMCs.

This CDR3 is CASSPVDRDTEAFF. For the CDR3, the DNA is TGTGCCAGCAGCCCGGTGGACAGGGACACTGAAGCTTTCTTT. The V gene is TRBV5-6, the J gene TRBJ1-1; 8 nucleotides line up with TRBD1. The CDR3 is 14 residues long. Trimming at V came to 4 bases and at J to 3 bases, leaving 5 bases not matched to a gene. CDR1 and CDR2 from the germline V gene are SGHDT and YYEEEE.